The 8 T cell receptor beta chains given below trace back to one sample, sequenced in a study of T cell changes during pregnancy in multiple sclerosis. Clones were sequenced by immunoSEQ multiplex PCR, and TCRdb holds only the in-frame ones, with some missing. The sample has over 55,000 clones; roughly 93% are singletons. The input for sequencing was peripheral blood, taken after pregnancy. The origin of the receptors is a female donor with multiple sclerosis, enrolled in a pregnancy study.

This clone showed up just a few times. The chain joins TRBV29-1 to TRBJ1-1, with a weak D call TRBD1 (5 bases). Germline assignment: CDR1 SQVTM and CDR2 ANQGSEA. The length of the CDR3 is 12 residues. V lost 6 bases to trimming and J lost 1 base, with 9 bases between them. The CDR3 bases are TGCAGCGTGGACACGAAGAACACTGAAGCTTTCTTT. This encodes CSVDTKNTEAFF.

This sequence joins TRBV6-5 and TRBJ2-1, with 10 bases that match TRBD1. CDR3 length: 15 residues. Germline V lookup: CDR1 MNHEY, CDR2 SVGAGI. Trimming at V came to 5 bases and at J to 9 bases, leaving 10 bases not matched to a gene. Written as DNA, the CDR3 is TGTGCCAGCAGTAACCGGGACAGGGGAGGCGGTGAGCAGTTCTTC. This gives the protein CASSNRDRGGGEQFF.

J is TRBJ1-2 and V is TRBV5-4; D gene uncertain. This CDR3 has 13 residues. The germline V and J ends were trimmed by 6 bases and 5 bases, with 14 bases remaining between them. Germline-derived CDR1 and CDR2 are SGHNT and YYREEE (reference sequence). CDR3 in DNA: TGTGCCAGCACCATCTCTAACTCATATGGCTACACCTTC. Amino acids: CASTISNSYGYTF.

The rearrangement links TRBV6-1 to TRBJ1-2; D unclear. This CDR3 is built from 13 residues. Trimming took 8 bases from V and 7 from J, leaving 17 bases between them. CDR1 and CDR2 (germline): MNHNS, SASEGT. CDR3 amino acids: CASREIGRGGYTF. CDR3 DNA: TGTGCCAGCCGGGAGATCGGTCGGGGTGGCTACACCTTC.

The V and J genes are TRBV27 and TRBJ2-5, with a tentative D call TRBD2 (5 bases). V dropped 6 bases and J dropped 7 bases, with 18 bases sitting between them. The CDR3 loop spans 14 amino acids. In germline, CDR1 is MNHEY, CDR2 SMNVEV (reference sequence). The DNA for the CDR3 is TGTGCCAGCAGCCAAAAAGCGGCCCTGGGGACCCAGTACTTC. The encoded protein is CASSQKAALGTQYF.

This clone has a handful of counts. The chain carries TRBV2 and TRBJ2-7, with TRBD2 as a possible D gene (6 bases). The CDR3 length is 15 residues. Germline CDR1 reads SNHLY; CDR2 reads FYNNEI. Trimming left V 7 bases short and J 2 bases short, with 18 bases between. CDR3 protein: CASTPVPSDTYEQYF. The CDR3 coding sequence is TGTGCCAGCACACCAGTACCTAGCGATACCTACGAGCAGTACTTC.

The chain is built from TRBV7-9 and TRBJ2-3; D gene uncertain. The germline V gene has CDR1 SEHNR and CDR2 FQNEAQ (reference sequence). The CDR3 has 12 residues. Trimming shortened V by 2 bases and J by 6 bases, and 6 bases separated the two germline ends. For the CDR3, the DNA is TGTGCCAGCAGCTTATCAGATGATACGCAGTATTTT. Amino acids: CASSLSDDTQYF.

The chain combines TRBV4-3 with TRBJ1-2; possibly TRBD1 for D (6 bases). Between the trimmed V and J ends, which lost 0 bases and 4 bases, there was a span of 15 bases. This CDR3 spans 16 amino acids. Per the germline V gene, CDR1 is LGHNA and CDR2 is YSLEER. CDR3 loop: CASSQDRRGLGYGYTF. CDR3 coding DNA: TGCGCCAGCAGCCAAGATCGCAGGGGCCTAGGCTATGGCTACACCTTC.